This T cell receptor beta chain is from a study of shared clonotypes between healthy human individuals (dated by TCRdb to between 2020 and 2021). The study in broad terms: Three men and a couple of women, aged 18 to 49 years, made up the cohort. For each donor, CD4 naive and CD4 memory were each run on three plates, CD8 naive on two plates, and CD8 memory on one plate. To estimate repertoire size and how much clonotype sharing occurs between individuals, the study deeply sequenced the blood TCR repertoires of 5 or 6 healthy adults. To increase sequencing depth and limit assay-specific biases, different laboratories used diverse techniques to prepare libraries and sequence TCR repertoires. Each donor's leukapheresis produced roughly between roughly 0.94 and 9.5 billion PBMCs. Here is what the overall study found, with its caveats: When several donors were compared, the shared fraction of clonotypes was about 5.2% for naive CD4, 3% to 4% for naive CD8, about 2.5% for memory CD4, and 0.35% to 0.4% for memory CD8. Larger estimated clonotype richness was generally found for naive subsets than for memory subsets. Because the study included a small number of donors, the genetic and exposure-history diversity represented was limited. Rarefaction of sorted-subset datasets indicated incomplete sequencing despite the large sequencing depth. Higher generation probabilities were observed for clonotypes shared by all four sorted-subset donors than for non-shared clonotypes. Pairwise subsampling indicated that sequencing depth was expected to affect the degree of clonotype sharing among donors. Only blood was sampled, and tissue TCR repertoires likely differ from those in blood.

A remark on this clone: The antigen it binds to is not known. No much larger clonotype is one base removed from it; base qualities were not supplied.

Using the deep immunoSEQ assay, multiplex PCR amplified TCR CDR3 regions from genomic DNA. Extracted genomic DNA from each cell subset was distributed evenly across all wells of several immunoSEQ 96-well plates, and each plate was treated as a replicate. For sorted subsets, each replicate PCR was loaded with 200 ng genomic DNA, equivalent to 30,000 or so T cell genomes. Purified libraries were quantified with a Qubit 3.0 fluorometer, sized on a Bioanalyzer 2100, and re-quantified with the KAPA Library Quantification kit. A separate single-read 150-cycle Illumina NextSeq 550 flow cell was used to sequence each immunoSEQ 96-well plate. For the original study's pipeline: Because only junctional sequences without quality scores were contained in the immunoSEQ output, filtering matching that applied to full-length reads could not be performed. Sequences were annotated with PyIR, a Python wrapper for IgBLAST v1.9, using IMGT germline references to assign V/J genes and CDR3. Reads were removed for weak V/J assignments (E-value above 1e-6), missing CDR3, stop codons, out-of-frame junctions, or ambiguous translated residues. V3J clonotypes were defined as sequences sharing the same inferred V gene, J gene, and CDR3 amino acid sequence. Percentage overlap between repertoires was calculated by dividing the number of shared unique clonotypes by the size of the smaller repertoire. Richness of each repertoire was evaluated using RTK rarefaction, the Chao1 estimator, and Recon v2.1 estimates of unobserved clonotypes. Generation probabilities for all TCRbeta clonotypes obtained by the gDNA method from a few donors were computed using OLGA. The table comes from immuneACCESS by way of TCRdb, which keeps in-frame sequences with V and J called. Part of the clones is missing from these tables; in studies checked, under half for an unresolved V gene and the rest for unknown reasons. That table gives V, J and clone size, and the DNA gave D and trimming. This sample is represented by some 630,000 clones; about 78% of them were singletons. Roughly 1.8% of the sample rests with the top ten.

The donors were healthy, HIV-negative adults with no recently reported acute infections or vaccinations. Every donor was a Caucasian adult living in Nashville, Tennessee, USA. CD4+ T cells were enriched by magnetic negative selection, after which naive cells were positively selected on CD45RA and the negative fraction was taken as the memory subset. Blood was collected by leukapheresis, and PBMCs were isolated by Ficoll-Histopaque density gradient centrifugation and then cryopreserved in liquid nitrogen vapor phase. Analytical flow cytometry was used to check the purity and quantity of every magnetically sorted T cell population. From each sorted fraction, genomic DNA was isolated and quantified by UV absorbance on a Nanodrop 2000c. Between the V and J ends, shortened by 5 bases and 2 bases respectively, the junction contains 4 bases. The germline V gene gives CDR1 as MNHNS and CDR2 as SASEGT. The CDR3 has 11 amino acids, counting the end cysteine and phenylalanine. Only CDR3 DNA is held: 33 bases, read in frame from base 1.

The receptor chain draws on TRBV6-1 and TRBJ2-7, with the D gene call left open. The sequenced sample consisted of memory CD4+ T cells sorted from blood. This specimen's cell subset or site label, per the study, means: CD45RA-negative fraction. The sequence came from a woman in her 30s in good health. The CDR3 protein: CASSTAYEQYF. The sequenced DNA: TGTGCCAGCAGTACGGCCTACGAGCAGTACTTC.